This T cell receptor beta chain was recovered during a study of blood T cell repertoires in COVID-19. Study-level information: The origin of the acute and convalescent COVID-19 samples was the United States, Italy and Spain. T cells, B-cell-depleted T cells, or PBMCs provided the cDNA or gDNA that served as material.

The CDR3 length is 14 residues. Germline V CDR1 and CDR2: LNHDA, SQIVND (reference sequence). With V trimmed by 5 bases and J by 6 bases, 5 bases remained unmatched. Per the authors' pipeline: By means of reference gene primer amplification, nucleated cell counts were estimated. Profiling relied on immunoSEQ multiplex PCR, and the TCRdb table lists in-frame clones only, not all of them. V and J calls and clone size are given by that table; D and trimming were obtained from the DNA. Of tens of thousands of clones in the sample, under 85% were seen once. Material: peripheral blood. The sequence was collected from a human donor in a cohort sampled during active COVID-19. This chain connects TRBV19 to TRBJ1-5; 9 bases match TRBD1. Written as DNA, the CDR3 is TGTGCCAGTAGTGTGGACAGGGGCGTTCAGCCCCAGCATTTT. Residues: CASSVDRGVQPQHF.